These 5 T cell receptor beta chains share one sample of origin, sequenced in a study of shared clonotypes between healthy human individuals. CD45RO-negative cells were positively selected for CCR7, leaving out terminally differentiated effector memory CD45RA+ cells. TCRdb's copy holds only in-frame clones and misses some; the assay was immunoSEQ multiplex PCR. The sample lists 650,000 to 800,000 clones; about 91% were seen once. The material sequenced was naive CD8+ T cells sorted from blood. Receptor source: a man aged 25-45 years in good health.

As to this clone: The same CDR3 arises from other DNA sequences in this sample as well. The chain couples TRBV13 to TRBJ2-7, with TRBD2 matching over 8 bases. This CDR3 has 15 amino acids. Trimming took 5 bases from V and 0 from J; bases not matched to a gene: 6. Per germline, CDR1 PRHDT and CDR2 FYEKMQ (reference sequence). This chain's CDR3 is CASSAGLAGSYEQYF. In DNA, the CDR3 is TGTGCCAGCAGCGCCGGGCTAGCGGGCTCCTACGAGCAGTACTTC.

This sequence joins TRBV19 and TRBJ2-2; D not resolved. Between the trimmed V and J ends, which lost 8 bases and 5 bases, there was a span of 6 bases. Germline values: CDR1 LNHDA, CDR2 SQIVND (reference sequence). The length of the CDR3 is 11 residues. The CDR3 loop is CASGYTGELFF. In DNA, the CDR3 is TGTGCCAGTGGGTATACCGGGGAGCTGTTTTTT. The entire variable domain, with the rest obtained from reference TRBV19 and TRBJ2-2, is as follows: DGGITQSPKYLFRKEGQNVTLSCEQNLNHDAMYWYRQDPGQGLRLIYYSQIVNDFQKGDIAEGYSVSREKKESFPLTVTSAQKNPTAFYLCASGYTGELFFGEGSRLTVL.

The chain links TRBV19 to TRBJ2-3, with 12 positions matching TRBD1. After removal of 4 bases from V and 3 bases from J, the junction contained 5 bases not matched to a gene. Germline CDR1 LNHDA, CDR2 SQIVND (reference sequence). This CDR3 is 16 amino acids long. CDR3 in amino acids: CASSTGQGARTDTQYF. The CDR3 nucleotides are TGTGCCAGTAGTACGGGACAGGGGGCAAGGACAGATACGCAGTATTTT.

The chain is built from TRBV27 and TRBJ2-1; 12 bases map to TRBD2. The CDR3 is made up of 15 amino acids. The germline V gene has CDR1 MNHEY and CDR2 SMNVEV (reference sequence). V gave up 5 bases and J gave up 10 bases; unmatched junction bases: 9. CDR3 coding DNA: TGTGCCAGCAGTCACCCGGGACTAGCGGGCCTCGAGCAGTTCTTC. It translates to CASSHPGLAGLEQFF.

CDR3 residues: CASSSPGLAGYEQYF. The CDR3 DNA is TGTGCCAGCAGCTCACCGGGACTAGCGGGATACGAGCAGTACTTC. This chain joins TRBV7-6 and TRBJ2-7, with TRBD2 identical over 13 bases. The CDR3 runs 15 residues. Per the germline V gene, CDR1 is SGHVS and CDR2 is FNYEAQ. The J segment lost 4 bases and the V segment lost 4 bases, leaving 4 bases of the junction unmatched.